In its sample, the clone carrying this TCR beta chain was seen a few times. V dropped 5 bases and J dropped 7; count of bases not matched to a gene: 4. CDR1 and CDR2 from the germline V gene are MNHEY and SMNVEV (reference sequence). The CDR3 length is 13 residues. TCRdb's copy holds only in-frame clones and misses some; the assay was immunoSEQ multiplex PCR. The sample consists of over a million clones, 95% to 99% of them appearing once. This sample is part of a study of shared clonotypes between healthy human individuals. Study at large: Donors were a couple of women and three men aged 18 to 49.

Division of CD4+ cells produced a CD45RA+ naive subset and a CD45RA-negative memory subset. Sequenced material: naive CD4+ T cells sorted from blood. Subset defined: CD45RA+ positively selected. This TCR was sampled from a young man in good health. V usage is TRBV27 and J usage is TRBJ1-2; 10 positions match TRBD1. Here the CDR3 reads CASSLDRGFGYTF. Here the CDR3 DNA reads TGTGCCAGCAGTCTGGACAGGGGGTTTGGCTACACCTTC.